This TCR beta chain was recorded in a study of beta chain features in type 1 diabetes. Reverse transcription of all isolated RNA meant that expressed TCRB transcripts were sequenced. Only in-frame clones appear in the TCRdb table, and some are missing; sequencing was by immunoSEQ multiplex PCR. The sample has approximately 170,000 clones, 7.5% to 10% seen once. Researchers reported sorting CD4+ naive, central memory, regulatory and stem cell-like memory cells via CD45RO/CCR7/CD25/CD127/CD95/CD27. The V segment lost 5 bases and the J segment 7 bases; nucleotides outside the gene matches: 16. CDR1 and CDR2 (germline): PRHDT, FYEKMQ (reference sequence). CDR3 length equals 17 residues.

The origin of this receptor is a woman aged 18-29 years in good health. The source material was central memory CD4+ T cells from blood. The rearrangement joins TRBV13 to TRBJ2-7; 11 bases agree with TRBD2. The CDR3 bases are TGTGCCAGCAGCCCCAGAGGGGGACTAGCGGCTTCAGGAGAGCAGTACTTC. Amino acid sequence: CASSPRGGLAASGEQYF.